A single sample gave rise to the 12 T cell receptor beta chains below, sequenced in a study of blood T cell repertoires in COVID-19. Here immunoSEQ multiplex PCR was the method, and the copy in TCRdb shows in-frame clones only, minus some. The table has some 530,000 clones, 88% seen once; the top ten hold roughly 8%. Sequencing was carried out using PBMCs or T cells enriched from blood (not recorded which). Source of these receptors: an older woman who had recovered from COVID-19.

The V gene is TRBV28, the J gene TRBJ2-7; 9 bases align to TRBD1. The CDR3 spans 13 residues. The V gene end was trimmed by 6 bases and the J gene end by 3 bases; junction bases not matched to a gene: 3. Germline loops: CDR1 MDHEN, CDR2 SYDVKM. CDR3: CASSLTGGYEQYF. DNA for the CDR3: TGTGCCAGCAGCTTGACAGGGGGCTACGAGCAGTACTTC.

The chain has TRBV5-6 and TRBJ2-2; weak D call: TRBD2 (6 bases). V was cut by 2 bases and J by 0 bases, with 11 bases left in between. This CDR3 is 16 amino acids long. CDR1 and CDR2 from the germline V gene are SGHDT and YYEEEE. The DNA for the CDR3 is TGTGCCAGCAGCTTTAACCCGGGGGCGAACACCGGGGAGCTGTTTTTT. This gives the protein CASSFNPGANTGELFF.

The chain recombines TRBV5-1 with TRBJ2-3; TRBD1 matches at 9 bases. Germline values: CDR1 SGHRS, CDR2 YFSETQ. The CDR3 has 16 amino acids. V lost 0 bases and J lost 6; bases outside the gene matches: 8. The CDR3 DNA sequence: TGCGCCAGCAGCTTGGCATCGGGACAGGGAGCTGATACGCAGTATTTT. Its protein product is CASSLASGQGADTQYF.

V and J are TRBV19 and TRBJ1-1; 7 bases align to TRBD1. This CDR3 is 17 amino acids long. V was pared by 3 bases and J by 0 bases, with 10 bases of the junction left unmatched. From germline, CDR1 is LNHDA and CDR2 SQIVND (reference sequence). The CDR3 protein is CASSMGRGYGVNTEAFF. The CDR3 DNA follows: TGTGCCAGTAGTATGGGCAGGGGGTATGGAGTGAACACTGAAGCTTTCTTT.

The V and J genes are TRBV4-1 and TRBJ1-6; tentative D call: TRBD1 (5 bases). V lost 0 bases and J 6 bases, leaving 9 bases between the germline ends. This CDR3 region has 15 residues. Germline V gene data show CDR1 as MGHRA and CDR2 as YSYEKL. The CDR3 DNA sequence: TGCGCCAGCAGCCAAGAGGGGCTGCTTAATTCACCCCTCCACTTT. Amino acids: CASSQEGLLNSPLHF.

The chain uses TRBV6-5 and TRBJ2-1; a possible D gene is TRBD1 (6 bases). Trimming stripped 5 bases from V and 8 bases from J, with 10 bases between. CDR1 and CDR2 from the germline V gene are MNHEY and SVGAGI. The CDR3 is 12 amino acids. The CDR3 sequence: CASSPRGDEQFF. For the CDR3, the DNA is TGTGCCAGCAGTCCCAGGGGCGATGAGCAGTTCTTC.

This chain connects TRBV6-6 to TRBJ2-5, with 10 bases that match TRBD2. The germline V gene encodes CDR1 MNHNY and CDR2 SVGAGI (reference sequence). J gave up 1 base and V 5 bases, and 10 bases lay outside the gene matches. This CDR3 spans 17 amino acids. CDR3 bases: TGTGCCAGCAGTCCCGGGCTAGCGGGGGTTCTCCAAGAGACCCAGTACTTC. Translation: CASSPGLAGVLQETQYF.

The CDR3 reads CASSVVAGGQADTQYF. In DNA form, the CDR3 reads TGTGCCAGCAGCGTAGTTGCGGGGGGGCAGGCGGATACGCAGTATTTT. The J gene is TRBJ2-3, the V gene TRBV9, with 9 bases identical to TRBD2. CDR1 is SGDLS, CDR2 YYNGEE, per germline. V lost 0 bases, J lost 6 bases, and 8 bases stayed unmatched. This CDR3 region has 16 residues.

The chain couples TRBV10-3 to TRBJ1-2; a weak D match, TRBD1 (5 bases). Germline V gene sequence: CDR1 ENHRY, CDR2 SYGVKD. Between the trimmed V and J ends, which lost 6 bases and 4 bases, there was a span of 15 bases. CDR3 length equals 14 residues. CDR3 region: CAISTNSQGYGYTF. CDR3 in DNA: TGTGCCATCAGCACCAACTCCCAGGGCTATGGCTACACCTTC.

The genes are TRBV5-3 and TRBJ1-2; 9 bases agree with TRBD1. TRBV5-3 is treated as an ORF (open reading frame) with a function not yet certain. CDR3 length: 17 amino acids. J was trimmed by 4 bases and V by 4 bases; bases with no gene match: 14. The CDR3 region is CARSPVIQGARGYGYTF. The CDR3 DNA is TGTGCCAGAAGCCCGGTCATACAGGGGGCTAGGGGCTATGGCTACACCTTC.

This clone was detected only a few times. The V and J genes are TRBV5-6 and TRBJ2-7; D might be TRBD1 (5 bases). The CDR3 contains 13 residues. CDR1 SGHDT and CDR2 YYEEEE come from the germline V gene. V lost 6 bases, J lost 0 bases, and 10 bases lay in between. CDR3 residues: CASTQGSSYEQYV. The CDR3 bases are TGTGCCAGCACCCAGGGTAGCTCCTACGAGCAGTACGTC.

V usage is TRBV5-1 and J usage is TRBJ2-7; 12 nucleotides align to TRBD1. The CDR3 has 16 amino acids. The trim removed 5 bases at V and 7 bases at J, leaving 13 bases unmatched. Germline CDR1 is SGHRS and CDR2 is YFSETQ. The CDR3 nucleotides are TGCGCCAGCAGAAATCACCCGGGACAGGGGGCGGGGGAGCAGTACTTC. It specifies CASRNHPGQGAGEQYF.